This TCR beta chain comes out of a study of Graves' ophthalmopathy and Graves' hyperthyroidism. Study-wide results and limits: Sensitivity of roughly 64% and specificity of approximately 76% were achieved by the model that predicted ophthalmopathy progression.

Per the germline V gene, CDR1 is LNHDA and CDR2 is SQIVND (reference sequence). CDR3 length: 12 amino acids. The V gene lost 3 bases and the J gene lost 8 bases, with 10 bases spanning the gap. Uncontrolled infections, other autoimmune diseases, pregnancy or lactation barred patients from enrollment. Clinical symptoms, serum thyroxine, TRAb, thyroid ultrasound and orbital computed tomography were relied on for diagnosis. Isolation of PBMCs was performed using 10 ml of fresh peripheral blood. This clonotype was picked up a small number of times. Its specificity is unknown. Scientists amplified the TCR beta CDR3 regions from RNA transcripts. An opening RT-PCR round employed HTBI primers and preceded a second-round multiplex PCR. Each CDR3 protein is one row after TCRdb ran MiXCR on the multiplex PCR reads. In the table there are 200,000 to 250,000 distinct CDR3 sequences, around 42% of which are singletons.

The TCR sequence derives from an adult man with Graves' ophthalmopathy. The chain joins TRBV19 to TRBJ1-2, with D hard to call. What was sequenced was peripheral blood. In nucleotides, the CDR3 is TGTGCCAGTAGTATCCCTTTGGGGGGCTACACCTTC. Protein: CASSIPLGGYTF.